This T cell receptor (beta chain) is drawn from a study of T cells in Graves' hyperthyroidism and ophthalmopathy. This clonotype was detected ten times or more. The V segment lost 4 bases and the J segment 4 bases; nucleotides outside the gene matches: 6. From germline, CDR1 is KGHDR and CDR2 SFDVKD. This CDR3 comprises 16 residues. Researchers barred patients who had uncontrolled infection, other autoimmune disease, pregnancy or lactation. The source material, RNA transcripts, was used to amplify TCR beta CDR3 regions. HTBI primers were the set used in a first-round RT-PCR of the TCR CDR3. Via MiXCR, TCRdb re-called the multiplex PCR reads, giving one row per CDR3 protein. The data show roughly 700,000 distinct CDR3 sequences, with around a third seen just once and more than 25% held by the top ten.

V gene TRBV24-1 combines with J gene TRBJ1-5, with 10 bases fitting TRBD1. What was sequenced was blood. The clonotype originates from a woman in her forties with Graves' hyperthyroidism. The CDR3 DNA reads TGTGCCACCAGTGACGACGGGGGACAGGGGAATCAGCCCCAGCATTTT. Translated: CATSDDGGQGNQPQHF.